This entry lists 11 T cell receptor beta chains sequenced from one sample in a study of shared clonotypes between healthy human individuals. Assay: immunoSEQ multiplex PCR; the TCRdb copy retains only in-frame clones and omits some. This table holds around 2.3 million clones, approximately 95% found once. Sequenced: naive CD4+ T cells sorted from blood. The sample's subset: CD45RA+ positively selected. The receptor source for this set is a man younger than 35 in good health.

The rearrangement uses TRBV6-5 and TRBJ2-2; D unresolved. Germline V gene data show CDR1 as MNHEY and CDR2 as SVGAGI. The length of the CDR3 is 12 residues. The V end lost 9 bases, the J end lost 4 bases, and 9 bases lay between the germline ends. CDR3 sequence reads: CASQRSTGELFF. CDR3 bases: TGTGCCAGTCAGAGGTCCACCGGGGAGCTGTTTTTT.

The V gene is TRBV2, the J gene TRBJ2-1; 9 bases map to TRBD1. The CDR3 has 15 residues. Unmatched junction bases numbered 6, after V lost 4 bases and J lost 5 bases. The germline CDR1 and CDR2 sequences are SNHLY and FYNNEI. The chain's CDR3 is CASSAPGQGHNEQFF. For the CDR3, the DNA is TGTGCCAGCAGTGCCCCGGGACAGGGCCACAATGAGCAGTTCTTC.

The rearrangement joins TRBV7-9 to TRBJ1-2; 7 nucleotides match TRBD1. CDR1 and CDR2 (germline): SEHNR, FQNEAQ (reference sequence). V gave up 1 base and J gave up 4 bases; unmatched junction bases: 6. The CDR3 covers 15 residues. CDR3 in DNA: TGTGCCAGCAGCTTAGATACAGGGGTAATCTATGGCTACACCTTC. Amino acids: CASSLDTGVIYGYTF.

This CDR3 is CAWSVGSRNKETQYF. Here the CDR3 DNA reads TGTGCCTGGAGTGTAGGGTCCCGTAACAAAGAGACCCAGTACTTC. The rearrangement joins TRBV30 to TRBJ2-5; no clear D. Trimming took 0 bases from V and 3 from J, leaving 14 bases between them. This CDR3 region has 15 residues. In germline, CDR1 is GTSNPN, CDR2 SVGIG (reference sequence).

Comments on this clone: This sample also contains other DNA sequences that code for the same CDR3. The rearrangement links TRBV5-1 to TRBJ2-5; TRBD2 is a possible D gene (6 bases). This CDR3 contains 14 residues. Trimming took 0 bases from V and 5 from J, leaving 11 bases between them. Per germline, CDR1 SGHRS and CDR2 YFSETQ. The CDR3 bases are TGCGCCAGCAGCTTGGCCGCAGGGAGGGAGACCCAGTACTTC. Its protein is CASSLAAGRETQYF.

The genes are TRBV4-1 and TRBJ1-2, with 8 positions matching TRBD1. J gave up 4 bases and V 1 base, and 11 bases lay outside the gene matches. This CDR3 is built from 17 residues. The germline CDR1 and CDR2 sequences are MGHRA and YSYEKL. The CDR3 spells CASSQVVSGGQVYGYTF. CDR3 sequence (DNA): TGCGCCAGCAGCCAAGTCGTGTCAGGGGGCCAAGTCTATGGCTACACCTTC.

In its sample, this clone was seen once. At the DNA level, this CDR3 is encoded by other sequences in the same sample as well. Here the CDR3 reads CASSPGSLYEQYF. The CDR3 bases are TGTGCCAGCTCACCGGGTAGCCTTTACGAGCAGTACTTC. The V call is TRBV18, the J call TRBJ2-7; D is uncertain. The germline CDR1 and CDR2 sequences are KGHSH and LQKENI. CDR3 length: 13 amino acids. V was cut by 3 bases and J by 4 bases, with 10 bases left in between.

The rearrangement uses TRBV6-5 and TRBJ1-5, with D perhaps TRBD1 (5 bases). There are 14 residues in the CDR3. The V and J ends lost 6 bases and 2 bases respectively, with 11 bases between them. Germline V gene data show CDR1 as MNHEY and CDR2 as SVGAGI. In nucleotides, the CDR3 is TGTGCCAGCAGCCAGGGACGGGGCAATCAGCCCCAGCATTTT. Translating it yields CASSQGRGNQPQHF.

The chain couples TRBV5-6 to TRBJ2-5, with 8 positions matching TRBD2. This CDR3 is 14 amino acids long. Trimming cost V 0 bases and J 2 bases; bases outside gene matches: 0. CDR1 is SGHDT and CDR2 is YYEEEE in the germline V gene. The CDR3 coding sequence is TGTGCCAGCAGCTTGGGCGGGGGGCAAGAGACCCAGTACTTC. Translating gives CASSLGGGQETQYF.

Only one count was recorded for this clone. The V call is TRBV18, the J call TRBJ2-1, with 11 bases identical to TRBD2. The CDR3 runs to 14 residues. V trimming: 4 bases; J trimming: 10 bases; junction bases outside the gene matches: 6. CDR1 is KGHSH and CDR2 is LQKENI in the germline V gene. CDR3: CASSQTSGRQEQFF. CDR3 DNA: TGTGCCAGCTCACAAACTAGCGGGAGACAAGAGCAGTTCTTC.

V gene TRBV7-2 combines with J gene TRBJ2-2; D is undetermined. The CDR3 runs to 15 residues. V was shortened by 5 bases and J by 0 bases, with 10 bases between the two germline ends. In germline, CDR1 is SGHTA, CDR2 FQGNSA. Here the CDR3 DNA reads TGTGCCAGCAGCACTATCAGCACGAACACCGGGGAGCTGTTTTTT. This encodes CASSTISTNTGELFF.